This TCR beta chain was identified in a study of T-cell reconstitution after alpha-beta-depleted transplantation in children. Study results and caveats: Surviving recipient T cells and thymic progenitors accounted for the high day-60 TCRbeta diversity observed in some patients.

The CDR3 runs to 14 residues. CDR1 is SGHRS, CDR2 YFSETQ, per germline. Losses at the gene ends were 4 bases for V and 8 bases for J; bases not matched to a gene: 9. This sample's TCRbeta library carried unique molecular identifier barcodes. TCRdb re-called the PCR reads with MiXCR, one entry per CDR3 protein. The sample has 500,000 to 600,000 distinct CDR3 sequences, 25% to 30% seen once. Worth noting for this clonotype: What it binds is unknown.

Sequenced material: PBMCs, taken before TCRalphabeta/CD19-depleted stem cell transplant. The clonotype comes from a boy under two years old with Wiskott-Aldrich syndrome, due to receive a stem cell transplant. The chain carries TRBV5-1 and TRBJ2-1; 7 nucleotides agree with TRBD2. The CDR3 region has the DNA TGCGCCAGCAGCCCGGTATCGGGAGGCCATGAGCAGTTCTTC. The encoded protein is CASSPVSGGHEQFF.